The present TCR beta chain was sequenced within a study of long-term antiretroviral therapy in people with HIV. Study results and caveats: Controls exceeded HIV repertoires in CDR3 length range.

The immunoSEQ assay was v3.0, run at survey level. TCRdb's copy holds only in-frame clones and misses some; the assay was immunoSEQ multiplex PCR. The sample lists around 25,000 clones, just over 85% occurring once. Per individual, the PBMC samples numbered at least one pre-ART and at least two post-ART. Until DNA extraction, the samples held between 1-10 million cryopreserved PBMC. Points on this clone: What it binds is not known.

The CDR3 runs to 10 residues. The germline V and J ends were trimmed by 0 bases and 5 bases, with 1 base remaining between them. The germline CDR1 and CDR2 sequences are DFQATT and SNEGSKA (reference sequence). This sequence joins TRBV20-1 and TRBJ2-5; D not certain. Here the sequenced sample was unsorted PBMCs, taken around 4.5 years after starting antiretroviral therapy. The receptor was isolated from a man aged 30 to 39 with HIV. The CDR3 DNA sequence: TGCAGTGCTAGAGAGGAGACCCAGTACTTC. Translation gives CSAREETQYF.